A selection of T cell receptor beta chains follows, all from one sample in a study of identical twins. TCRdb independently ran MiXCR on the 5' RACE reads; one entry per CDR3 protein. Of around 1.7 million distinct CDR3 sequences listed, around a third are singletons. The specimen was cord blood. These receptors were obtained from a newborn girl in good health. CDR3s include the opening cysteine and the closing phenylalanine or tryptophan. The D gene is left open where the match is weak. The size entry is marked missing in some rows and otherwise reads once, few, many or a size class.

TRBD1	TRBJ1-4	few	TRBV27	TGTGCCAGCAGTTTCTTCAGCAGGGGGGCGAATGAAAAACTGTTTTTT	CASSFFSRGANEKLFF
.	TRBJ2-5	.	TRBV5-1	TGCGCCAGCAGCCCGGGGGTAGGCGCTAAAGAGACCCAGTACTTC	CASSPGVGAKETQYF
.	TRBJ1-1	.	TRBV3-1	TGTGCCAGCAGTCTACGTGGGGAGGAGGGTAATGAAGCTTTCTTT	CASSLRGEEGNEAFF
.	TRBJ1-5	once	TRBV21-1	TGTGCCAGCAGCCCGACAGGGGGCCGTCAGCCCCAGCATTTT	CASSPTGGRQPQHF
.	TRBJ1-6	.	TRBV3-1	TGTGCCGCTGGGTTCTCCTATAATTCACCCCTCCACTTT	CAAGFSYNSPLHF
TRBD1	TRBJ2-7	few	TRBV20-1	TGCAGTGCTACGTTATACCGGACAGGTCCCTACGAGCAGTACTTC	CSATLYRTGPYEQYF
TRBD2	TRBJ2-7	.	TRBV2	TGTGCCAACCGGGGGACTAGCGGCTACGAGCAGTACTTC	CANRGTSGYEQYF
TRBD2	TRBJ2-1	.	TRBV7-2	TGTGCCAGCAGCTTATACCCTGGGACTAGCGGAAACTACAATGAGCAGTTCTTC	CASSLYPGTSGNYNEQFF
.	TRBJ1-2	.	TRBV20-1	TGCAGTGCTAGAGACCCAACAAGGAATGGCTACACCTTC	CSARDPTRNGYTF
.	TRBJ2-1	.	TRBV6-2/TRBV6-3	TGTGCCAGCAGTTACATTGCGGGGTCCTACAATGAGCAGTTCTTC	CASSYIAGSYNEQFF
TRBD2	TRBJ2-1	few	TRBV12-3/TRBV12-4	TGTGCCAGCAGTTTACGGCCTAGCGGGAGGGGCAATGAGCAGTTCTTC	CASSLRPSGRGNEQFF
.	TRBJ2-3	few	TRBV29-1	TGCAGCGTTGACCACAGGGGGGGGAATACGCAGTATTTT	CSVDHRGGNTQYF
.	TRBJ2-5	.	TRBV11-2	TGTGCCAGCAGCTTAGATGCGGAGCGCTTACTTCGAACGAGAGAGCAAGAGACCCAGTACTTC	CASSLDAERLLRTREQETQYF
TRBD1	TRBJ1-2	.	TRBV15	TGTGCCACCAGCAGAGGACAGGGAGCCTATGGCTACACCTTC	CATSRGQGAYGYTF
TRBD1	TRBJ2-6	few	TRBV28	TGTGCCAGCAACCCGGGGACAGCTCCACTCTCTGGGGCCAACGTCCTGACTTTC	CASNPGTAPLSGANVLTF
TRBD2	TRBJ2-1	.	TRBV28	TGTGCCAGCAGTTTCGAAGGGTGGAGCGGGAGAGGGCACAATGAGCAGTTCTTC	CASSFEGWSGRGHNEQFF
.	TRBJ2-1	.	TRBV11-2	TGTGCCAGCGGGACGGTCCTCACTGAGCAGTTCTTC	CASGTVLTEQFF
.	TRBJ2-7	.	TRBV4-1	TGCGCCAGCAGCCAAGTGGAAGTAGCTCCGAATGAGCAGTACTTC	CASSQVEVAPNEQYF
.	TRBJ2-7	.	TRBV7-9	TGTGCCAGCAGCTTAGCCCGCCACCGCCCCTACGAGCAGTACTTC	CASSLARHRPYEQYF
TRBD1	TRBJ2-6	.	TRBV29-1	TGCAGCGTTGCTGGACAGGGTGGCAACGTCCTGACTTTC	CSVAGQGGNVLTF
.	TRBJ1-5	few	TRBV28	TGTGCCAGCAGTTCCGGCCTGCGGACTACTAGCAATCAGCCCCAGCATTTT	CASSSGLRTTSNQPQHF
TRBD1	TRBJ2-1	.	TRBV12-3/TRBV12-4	TGTGCCAGCAGTTCTCCGGGACAGGGGGCCAATGAGCAGTTCTTC	CASSSPGQGANEQFF
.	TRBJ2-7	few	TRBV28	TGTGCCAGCAGTTTCCCACAGGTACGCCTCAGCGAGCAGTACTTC	CASSFPQVRLSEQYF
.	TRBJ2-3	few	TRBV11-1	TGTGCCAGCAGCAAAAGGACAGCTTGGGGCACAGATACGCAGTATTTT	CASSKRTAWGTDTQYF
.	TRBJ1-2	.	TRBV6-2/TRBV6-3	TGTGCCAGCAGCCAAGCTACAGGGACGGACTACACCTTC	CASSQATGTDYTF
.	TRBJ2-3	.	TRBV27	TGTGCCAGCAGTTTATCGATTGGTGTCCGGGCGGATACGCAGTATTTT	CASSLSIGVRADTQYF
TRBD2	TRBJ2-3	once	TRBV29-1	TGCAGCGTTACCCGGACTAGCGGTAGCACAGATACGCAGTATTTT	CSVTRTSGSTDTQYF
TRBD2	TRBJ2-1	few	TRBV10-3	TGTGCCACCGCCGCGGGGGATGAGCAGTTCTTC	CATAAGDEQFF
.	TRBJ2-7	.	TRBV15	TGTGCCACCAGCAGAGGCAAGGGAAACGAGCAGTACTTC	CATSRGKGNEQYF
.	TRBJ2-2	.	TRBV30	TGTGCCTGGAGTGGACAGAACACCGGGGAGCTGTTTTTT	CAWSGQNTGELFF
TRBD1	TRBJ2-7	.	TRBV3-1	TGTGCCAGCAGCCAAGTACGGGACAGCATAACAGAGCAGTACTTC	CASSQVRDSITEQYF
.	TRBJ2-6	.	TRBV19	TGTGCCAGTAGTAGGAAGCCCAGGATCTCTGGGGCCAACGTCCTGACTTTC	CASSRKPRISGANVLTF
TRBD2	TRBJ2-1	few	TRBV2	TGTGCCAGCAGTGGGGGTAGCGGGAGGTTCTATGAGCAGTTCTTC	CASSGGSGRFYEQFF
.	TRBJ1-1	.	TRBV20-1	TGCAGTGCTAGTGGAGAGATGCCGAACACTGAAGCTTTCTTT	CSASGEMPNTEAFF
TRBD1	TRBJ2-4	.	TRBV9	TGTGCCAGCAGCGCCGGGACAGGGACCAAAAACATTCAGTACTTC	CASSAGTGTKNIQYF
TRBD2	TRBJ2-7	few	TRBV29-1	TGCAGCGTCGAGACCGGGGGGGCACCCTACAATGAGCAGTACTTC	CSVETGGAPYNEQYF
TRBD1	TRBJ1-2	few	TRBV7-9	TGTGCCAGCAGCTTAGCGGGACAGCCAATCTATGGCTACACCTTC	CASSLAGQPIYGYTF